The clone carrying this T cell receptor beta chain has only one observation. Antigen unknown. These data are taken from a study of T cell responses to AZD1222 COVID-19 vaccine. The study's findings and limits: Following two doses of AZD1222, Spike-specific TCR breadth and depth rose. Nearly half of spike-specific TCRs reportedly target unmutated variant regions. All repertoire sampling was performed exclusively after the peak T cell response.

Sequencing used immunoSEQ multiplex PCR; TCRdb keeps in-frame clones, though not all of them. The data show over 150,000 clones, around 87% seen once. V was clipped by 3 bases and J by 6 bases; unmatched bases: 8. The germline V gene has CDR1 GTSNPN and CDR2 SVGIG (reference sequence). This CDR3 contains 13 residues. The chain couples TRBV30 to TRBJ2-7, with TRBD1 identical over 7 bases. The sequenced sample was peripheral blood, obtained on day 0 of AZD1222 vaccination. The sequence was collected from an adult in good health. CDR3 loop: CAWRGTARFEQYF. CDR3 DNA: TGTGCCTGGAGGGGGACAGCCCGTTTCGAGCAGTACTTC. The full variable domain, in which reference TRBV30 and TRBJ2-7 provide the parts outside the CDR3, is SQTIHQWPATLVQPVGSPLSLECTVEGTSNPNLYWYRQAAGRGLQLLFYSVGIGQISSEVPQNLSASRPQDRQFILSSKKLLLSDSGFYLCAWRGTARFEQYFGPGTRLTVT.